The following is a T cell receptor (beta chain) sequence with its context. Other nucleotide sequences from this sample produce the same CDR3. This CDR3 contains 14 residues. The germline V gene has CDR1 MGHRA and CDR2 YSYEKL. Trimming left V 1 base short and J 3 bases short, with 10 bases between. The sample belongs to a study of Ad26.COV2.S vaccination and SARS-CoV-2 variants. Study at large: A participant enrolled in the COV1001 Ad26.COV2.S trial arm provided the sample. By the intramuscular route, Ad26.COV2.S was given once, or twice 56 days apart.

Sample treatment: over 15 received Ad26.COV2.S at low or high dose, single or two shots; about 5 received placebo; per-sample allocation not given. On day 63 after the first injection, vaccine and placebo recipients gave samples. This Boston cohort included adults aged 18-55 years. TCRdb's table, derived via immunoSEQ multiplex PCR, lists solely in-frame clones and lacks some. The sample consists of about 400,000 clones, around 85% of them appearing once. Sequencing was performed on peripheral blood, taken in a trial of Ad26.COV2.S vaccine versus placebo. This sequence was found in a person aged 18 to 65 who received the Ad26.COV2.S COVID-19 vaccine or a placebo. The gene calls are TRBV4-1 and TRBJ2-7, with D possibly being TRBD1 (5 bases). CDR3 protein: CASSQVQGLYEQYF. The CDR3 DNA follows: TGCGCCAGCAGCCAAGTGCAGGGTCTCTACGAGCAGTACTTC.